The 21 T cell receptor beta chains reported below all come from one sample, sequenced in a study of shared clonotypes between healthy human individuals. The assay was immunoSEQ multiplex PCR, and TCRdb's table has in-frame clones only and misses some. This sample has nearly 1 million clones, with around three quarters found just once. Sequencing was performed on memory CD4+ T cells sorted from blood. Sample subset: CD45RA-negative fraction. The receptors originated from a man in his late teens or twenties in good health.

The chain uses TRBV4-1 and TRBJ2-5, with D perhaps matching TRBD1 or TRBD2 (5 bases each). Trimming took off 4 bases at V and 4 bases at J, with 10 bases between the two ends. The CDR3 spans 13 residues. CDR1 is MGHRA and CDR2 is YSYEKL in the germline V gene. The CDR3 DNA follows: TGCGCCAGCAGCCTGGGGGTCTCAGAGACCCAGTACTTC. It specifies CASSLGVSETQYF.

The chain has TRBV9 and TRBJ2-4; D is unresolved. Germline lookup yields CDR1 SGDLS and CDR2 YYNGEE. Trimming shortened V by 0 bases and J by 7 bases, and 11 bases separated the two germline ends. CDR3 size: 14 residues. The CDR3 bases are TGTGCCAGCAGCGTAGAAGCCGCAATGAACATTCAGTACTTC. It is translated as CASSVEAAMNIQYF.

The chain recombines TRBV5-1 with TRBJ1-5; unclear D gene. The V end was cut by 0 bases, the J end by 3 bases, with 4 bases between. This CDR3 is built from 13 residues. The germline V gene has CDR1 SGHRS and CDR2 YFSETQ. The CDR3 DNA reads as TGCGCCAGCAGCTTGGACCTCAATCAGCCCCAGCATTTT. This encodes CASSLDLNQPQHF.

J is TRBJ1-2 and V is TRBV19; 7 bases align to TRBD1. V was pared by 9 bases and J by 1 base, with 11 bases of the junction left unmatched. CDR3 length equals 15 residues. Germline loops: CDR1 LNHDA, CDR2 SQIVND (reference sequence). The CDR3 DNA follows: TGTGCCAGCCGATCACGGGGGACAGTTAACTATGGCTACACCTTC. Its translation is CASRSRGTVNYGYTF.

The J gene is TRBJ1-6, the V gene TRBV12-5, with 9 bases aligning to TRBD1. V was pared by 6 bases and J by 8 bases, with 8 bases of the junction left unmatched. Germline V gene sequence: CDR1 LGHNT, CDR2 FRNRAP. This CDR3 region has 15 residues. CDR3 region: CASGAQGQGDSPLHF. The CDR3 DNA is TGTGCTAGTGGCGCCCAGGGACAGGGAGATTCACCCCTCCACTTT.

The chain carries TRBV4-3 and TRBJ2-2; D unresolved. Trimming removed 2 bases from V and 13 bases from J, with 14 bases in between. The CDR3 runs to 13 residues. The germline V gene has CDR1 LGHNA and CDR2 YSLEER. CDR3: CASSQLIWVGLFF. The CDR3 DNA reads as TGCGCCAGCAGCCAACTGATTTGGGTAGGGCTGTTTTTT.

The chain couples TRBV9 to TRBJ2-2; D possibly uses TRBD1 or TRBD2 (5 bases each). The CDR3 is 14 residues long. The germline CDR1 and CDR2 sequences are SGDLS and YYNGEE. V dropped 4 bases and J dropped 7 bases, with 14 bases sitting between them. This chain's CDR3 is CASSNEGKVGELFF. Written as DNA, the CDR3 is TGTGCCAGCAGCAACGAGGGGAAAGTCGGGGAGCTGTTTTTT.

This CDR3 is CAISESGTSGGLSYEQYF. The CDR3 DNA reads TGTGCCATCAGTGAGTCGGGGACTAGCGGGGGGTTGTCCTACGAGCAGTACTTC. The J gene is TRBJ2-7, the V gene TRBV10-3, with 15 bases matching TRBD2. The CDR3 extends over 18 amino acids. Germline V gene lookup returns CDR1 ENHRY and CDR2 SYGVKD. Trimming took 0 bases from V and 1 from J; bases not matched to a gene: 4.

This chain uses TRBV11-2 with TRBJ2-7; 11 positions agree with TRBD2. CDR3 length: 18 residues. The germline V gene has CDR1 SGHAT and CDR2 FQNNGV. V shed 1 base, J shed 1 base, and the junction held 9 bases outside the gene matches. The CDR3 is CASSLVASGGPYSYEQYF. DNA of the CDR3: TGTGCCAGCAGCTTAGTCGCTAGCGGGGGGCCCTATTCCTACGAGCAGTACTTC.

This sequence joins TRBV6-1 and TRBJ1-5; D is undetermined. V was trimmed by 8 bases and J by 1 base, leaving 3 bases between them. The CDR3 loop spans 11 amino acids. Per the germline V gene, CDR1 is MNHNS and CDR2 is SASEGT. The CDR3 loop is CASQSNQPQHF. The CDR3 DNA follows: TGTGCCAGCCAGAGCAATCAGCCCCAGCATTTT.

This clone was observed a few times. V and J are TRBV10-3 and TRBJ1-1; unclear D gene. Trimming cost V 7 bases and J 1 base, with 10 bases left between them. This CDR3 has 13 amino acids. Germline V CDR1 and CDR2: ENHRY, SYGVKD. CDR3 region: CAIKRIENTEAFF. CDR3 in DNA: TGTGCCATCAAGAGAATAGAGAACACTGAAGCTTTCTTT.

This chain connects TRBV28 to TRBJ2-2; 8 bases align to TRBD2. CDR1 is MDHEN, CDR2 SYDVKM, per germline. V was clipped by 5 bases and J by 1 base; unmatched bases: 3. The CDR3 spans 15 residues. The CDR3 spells CASSGSGGNTGELFF. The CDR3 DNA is TGTGCCAGCAGTGGGAGCGGGGGGAACACCGGGGAGCTGTTTTTT. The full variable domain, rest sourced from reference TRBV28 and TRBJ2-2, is DVKVTQSSRYLVKRTGEKVFLECVQDMDHENMFWYRQDPGLGLRLIYFSYDVKMKEKGDIPEGYSVSREKKERFSLILESASTNQTSMYLCASSGSGGNTGELFFGEGSRLTVL.

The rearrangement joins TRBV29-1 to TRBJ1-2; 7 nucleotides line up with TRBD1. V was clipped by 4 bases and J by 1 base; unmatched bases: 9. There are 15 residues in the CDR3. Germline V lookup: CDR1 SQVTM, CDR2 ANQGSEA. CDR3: CSVGLQGRGNYGYTF. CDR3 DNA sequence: TGCAGCGTTGGTTTACAGGGGAGGGGTAACTATGGCTACACCTTC.

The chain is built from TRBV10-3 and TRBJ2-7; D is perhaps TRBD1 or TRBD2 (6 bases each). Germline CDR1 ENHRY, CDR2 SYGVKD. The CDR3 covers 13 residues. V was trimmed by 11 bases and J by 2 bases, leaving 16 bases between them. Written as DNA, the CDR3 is TGTGCCCCCCGAGAGGGGGGAACCTACGAGCAGTACTTC. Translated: CAPREGGTYEQYF.

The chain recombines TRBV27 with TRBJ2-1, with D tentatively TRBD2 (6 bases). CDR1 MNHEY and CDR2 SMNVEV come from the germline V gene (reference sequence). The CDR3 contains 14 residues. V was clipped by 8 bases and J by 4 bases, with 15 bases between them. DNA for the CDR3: TGTGCCAGCGGGGACCGGGACTCATACAATGAGCAGTTCTTC. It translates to CASGDRDSYNEQFF.

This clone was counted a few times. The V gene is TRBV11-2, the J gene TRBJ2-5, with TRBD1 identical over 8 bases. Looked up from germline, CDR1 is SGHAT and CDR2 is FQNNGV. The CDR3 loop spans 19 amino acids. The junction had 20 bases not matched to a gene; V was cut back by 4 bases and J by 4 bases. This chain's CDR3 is CASSSIRIRGQGLRETQYF. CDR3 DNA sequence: TGTGCCAGCAGCTCTATCCGAATCAGGGGGCAGGGATTAAGAGAGACCCAGTACTTC.

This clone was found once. The CDR3 DNA is TGCAGCGTGAACAGGGCGGACACTGAAGCTTTCTTT. Residues: CSVNRADTEAFF. The chain recombines TRBV29-1 with TRBJ1-1; possible D gene TRBD1, 6 bases. Between the trimmed V and J ends, which lost 6 bases and 3 bases, there was a span of 11 bases. From germline, CDR1 is SQVTM and CDR2 ANQGSEA. The CDR3 covers 12 residues.

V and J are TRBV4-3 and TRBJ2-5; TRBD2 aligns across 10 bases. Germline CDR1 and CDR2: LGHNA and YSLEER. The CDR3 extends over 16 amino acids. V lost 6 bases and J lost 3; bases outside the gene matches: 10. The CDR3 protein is CASSIGLAEGEETQYF. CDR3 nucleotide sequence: TGCGCCAGCAGTATCGGACTAGCGGAGGGGGAAGAGACCCAGTACTTC.

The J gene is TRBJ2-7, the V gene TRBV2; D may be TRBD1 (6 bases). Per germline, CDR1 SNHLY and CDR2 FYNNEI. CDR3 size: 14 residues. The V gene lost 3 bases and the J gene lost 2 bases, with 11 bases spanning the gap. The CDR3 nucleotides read TGTGCCAGCAGTGAGGGGGCAATTCCCTACGAGCAGTACTTC. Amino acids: CASSEGAIPYEQYF.

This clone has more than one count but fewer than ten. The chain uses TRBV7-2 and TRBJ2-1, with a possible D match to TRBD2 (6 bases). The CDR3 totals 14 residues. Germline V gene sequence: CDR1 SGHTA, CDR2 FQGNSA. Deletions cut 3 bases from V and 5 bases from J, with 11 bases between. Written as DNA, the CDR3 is TGTGCCAGCAGCTTGTCGGCGGGAAACAATGAGCAGTTCTTC. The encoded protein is CASSLSAGNNEQFF.

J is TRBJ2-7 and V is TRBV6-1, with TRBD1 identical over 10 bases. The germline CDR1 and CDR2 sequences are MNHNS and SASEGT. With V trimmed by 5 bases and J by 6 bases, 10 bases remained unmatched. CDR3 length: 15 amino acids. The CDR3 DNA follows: TGTGCCAGCAGTCCATTGGGACAGGGGATGGCCGAGCAGTACTTC. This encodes CASSPLGQGMAEQYF.